Detailed here is one T cell receptor beta chain. Its antigen remains unknown. These data come from a study of identical twins. Per the germline V gene, CDR1 is DFQATT and CDR2 is SNEGSKA (reference sequence). The CDR3 totals 13 residues. V gave up 3 bases and J gave up 4 bases, with 10 bases separating them. In TCRdb, the 5' RACE reads were re-called with MiXCR into one record per CDR3 protein. The sample lists hundreds of thousands of distinct CDR3 sequences; around 10% were seen once. General study findings and limits: With abundant cord blood beta clonotypes, insertions were fewer; memory repertoires showed no such pattern.

The TCR sequence derives from a young woman in good health. The chain couples TRBV20-1 to TRBJ1-5, with D perhaps TRBD1 (6 bases). The sample taken for sequencing was memory (CD45RO+) T cells sorted from blood. The CDR3 loop reads CSARRGPNQPQHF. For the CDR3, the DNA is TGCAGTGCTAGGCGGGGGCCTAATCAGCCCCAGCATTTT.